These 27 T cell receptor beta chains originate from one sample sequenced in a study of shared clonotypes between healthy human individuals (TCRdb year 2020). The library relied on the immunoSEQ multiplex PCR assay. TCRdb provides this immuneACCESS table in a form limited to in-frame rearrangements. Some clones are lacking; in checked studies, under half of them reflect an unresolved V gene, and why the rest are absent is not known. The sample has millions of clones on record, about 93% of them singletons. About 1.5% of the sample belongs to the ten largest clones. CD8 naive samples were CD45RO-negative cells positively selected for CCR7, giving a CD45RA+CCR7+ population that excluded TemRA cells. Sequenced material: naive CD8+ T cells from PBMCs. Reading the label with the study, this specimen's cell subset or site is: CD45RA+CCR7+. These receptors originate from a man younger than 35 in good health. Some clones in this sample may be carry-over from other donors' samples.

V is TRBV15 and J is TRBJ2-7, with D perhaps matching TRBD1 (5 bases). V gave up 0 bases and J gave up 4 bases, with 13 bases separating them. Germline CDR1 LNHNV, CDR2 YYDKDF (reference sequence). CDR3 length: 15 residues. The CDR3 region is CATSRDAAGKYEQYF. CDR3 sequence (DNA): TGTGCCACCAGCAGAGATGCGGCAGGGAAGTACGAGCAGTACTTC.

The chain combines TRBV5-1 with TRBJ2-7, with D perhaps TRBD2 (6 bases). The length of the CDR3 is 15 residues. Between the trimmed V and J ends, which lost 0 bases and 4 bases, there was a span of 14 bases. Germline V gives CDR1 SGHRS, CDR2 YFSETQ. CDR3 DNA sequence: TGCGCCAGCAGCTTGGCGTTCAATAGCGGATACGAGCAGTACTTC. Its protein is CASSLAFNSGYEQYF.

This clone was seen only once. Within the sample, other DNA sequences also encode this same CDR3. The CDR3 sequence: CASSLYLGSSYEQYF. As DNA, the CDR3 is TGTGCCAGCAGTTTATACCTGGGGAGCTCCTACGAGCAGTACTTC. The chain combines TRBV27 with TRBJ2-7, with a possible D match to TRBD2 (5 bases). V dropped 1 base and J dropped 0 bases, with 10 bases sitting between them. The CDR3 spans 15 residues. The germline V gene has CDR1 MNHEY and CDR2 SMNVEV (reference sequence).

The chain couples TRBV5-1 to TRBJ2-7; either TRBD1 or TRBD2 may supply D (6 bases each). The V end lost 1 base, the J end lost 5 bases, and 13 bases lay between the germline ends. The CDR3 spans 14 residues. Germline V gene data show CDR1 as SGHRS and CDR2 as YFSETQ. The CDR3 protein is CASSLFGGLDEQYF. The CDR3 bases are TGCGCCAGCAGCTTGTTTGGGGGGCTCGACGAGCAGTACTTC.

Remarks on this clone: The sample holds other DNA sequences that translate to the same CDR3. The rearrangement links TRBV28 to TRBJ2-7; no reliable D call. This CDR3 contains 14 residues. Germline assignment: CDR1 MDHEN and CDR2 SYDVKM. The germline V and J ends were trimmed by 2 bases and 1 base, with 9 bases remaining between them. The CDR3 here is CASSLVGSSYEQYF. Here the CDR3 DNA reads TGTGCCAGCAGTTTAGTAGGTTCATCCTACGAGCAGTACTTC.

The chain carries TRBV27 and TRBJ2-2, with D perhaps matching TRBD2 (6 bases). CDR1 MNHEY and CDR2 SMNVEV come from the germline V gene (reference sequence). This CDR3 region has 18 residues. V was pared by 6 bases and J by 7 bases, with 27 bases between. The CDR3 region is CASSAKVGLPPGGGELFF. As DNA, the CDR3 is TGTGCCAGCAGCGCCAAGGTTGGACTTCCACCCGGGGGCGGGGAGCTGTTTTTT.

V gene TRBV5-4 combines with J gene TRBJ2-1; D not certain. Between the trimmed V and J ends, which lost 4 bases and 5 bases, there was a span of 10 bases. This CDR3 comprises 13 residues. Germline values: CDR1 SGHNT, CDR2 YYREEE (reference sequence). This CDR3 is CASSLGLNNEQFF. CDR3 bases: TGTGCCAGCAGCCTTGGGCTTAACAATGAGCAGTTCTTC.

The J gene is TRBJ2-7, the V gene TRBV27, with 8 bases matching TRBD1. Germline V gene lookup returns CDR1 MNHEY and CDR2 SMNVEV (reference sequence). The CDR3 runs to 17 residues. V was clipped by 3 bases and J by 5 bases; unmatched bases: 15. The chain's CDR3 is CASSFSQGARSVHEQYF. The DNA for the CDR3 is TGTGCCAGCAGTTTTTCCCAGGGGGCTAGGTCAGTCCACGAGCAGTACTTC.

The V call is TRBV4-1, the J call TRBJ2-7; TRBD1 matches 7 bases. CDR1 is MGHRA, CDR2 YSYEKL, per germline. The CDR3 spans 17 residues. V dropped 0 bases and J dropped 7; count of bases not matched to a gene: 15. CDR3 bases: TGCGCCAGCAGCCAAGAGTCTGACAGGGTATTTAAAAGTGAGCAGTACTTC. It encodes CASSQESDRVFKSEQYF.

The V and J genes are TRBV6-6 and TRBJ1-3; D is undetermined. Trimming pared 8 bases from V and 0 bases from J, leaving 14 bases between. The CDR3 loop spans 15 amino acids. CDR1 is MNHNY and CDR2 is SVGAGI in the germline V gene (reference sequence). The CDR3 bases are TGTGCCAGCTCCCGGATGGATCGCTCTGGAAACACCATATATTTT. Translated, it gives CASSRMDRSGNTIYF.

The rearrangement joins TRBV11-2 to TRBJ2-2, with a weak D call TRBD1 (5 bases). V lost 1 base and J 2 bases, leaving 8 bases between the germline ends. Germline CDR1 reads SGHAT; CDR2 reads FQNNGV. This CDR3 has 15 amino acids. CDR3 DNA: TGTGCCAGCAGCTTAGGAAGGGGAAACACCGGGGAGCTGTTTTTT. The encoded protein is CASSLGRGNTGELFF.

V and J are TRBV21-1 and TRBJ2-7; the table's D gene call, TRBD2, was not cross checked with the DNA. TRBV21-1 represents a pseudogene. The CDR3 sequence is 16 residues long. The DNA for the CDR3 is TGTGCCAGCAGCAACCGGACTAGCGGGAGGCACTACGAGCAGTACTTC. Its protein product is CASSNRTSGRHYEQYF.

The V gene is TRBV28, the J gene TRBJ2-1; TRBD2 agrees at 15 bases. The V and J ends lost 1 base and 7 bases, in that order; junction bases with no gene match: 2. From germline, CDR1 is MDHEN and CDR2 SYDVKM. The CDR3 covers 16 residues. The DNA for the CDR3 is TGTGCCAGCAGTTTATTTGGGACTAGCGGGAGGAATGAGCAGTTCTTC. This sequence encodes CASSLFGTSGRNEQFF. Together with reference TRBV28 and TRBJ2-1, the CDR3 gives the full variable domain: DVKVTQSSRYLVKRTGEKVFLECVQDMDHENMFWYRQDPGLGLRLIYFSYDVKMKEKGDIPEGYSVSREKKERFSLILESASTNQTSMYLCASSLFGTSGRNEQFFGPGTRLTVL.

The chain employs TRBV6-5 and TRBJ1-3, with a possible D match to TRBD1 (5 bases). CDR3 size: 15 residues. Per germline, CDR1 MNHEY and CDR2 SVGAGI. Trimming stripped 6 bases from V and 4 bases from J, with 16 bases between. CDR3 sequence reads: CASSHDSPLGNTIYF. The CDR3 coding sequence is TGTGCCAGCAGCCACGACAGCCCGTTAGGAAACACCATATATTTT.

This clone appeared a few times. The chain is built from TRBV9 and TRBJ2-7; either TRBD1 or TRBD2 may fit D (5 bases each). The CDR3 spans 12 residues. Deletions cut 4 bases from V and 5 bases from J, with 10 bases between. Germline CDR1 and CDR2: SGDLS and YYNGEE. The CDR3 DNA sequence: TGTGCCAGCAGCCCCGGGGACGACGAGCAGTACTTC. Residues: CASSPGDDEQYF.

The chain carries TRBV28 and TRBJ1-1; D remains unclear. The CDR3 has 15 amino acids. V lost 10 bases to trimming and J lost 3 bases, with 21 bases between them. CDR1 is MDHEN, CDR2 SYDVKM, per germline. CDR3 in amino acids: CAIAILGLGDTEAFF. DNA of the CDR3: TGTGCCATTGCAATTCTCGGGCTCGGGGACACTGAAGCTTTCTTT. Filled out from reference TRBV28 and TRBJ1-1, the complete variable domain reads DVKVTQSSRYLVKRTGEKVFLECVQDMDHENMFWYRQDPGLGLRLIYFSYDVKMKEKGDIPEGYSVSREKKERFSLILESASTNQTSMYLCAIAILGLGDTEAFFGQGTRLTVV.

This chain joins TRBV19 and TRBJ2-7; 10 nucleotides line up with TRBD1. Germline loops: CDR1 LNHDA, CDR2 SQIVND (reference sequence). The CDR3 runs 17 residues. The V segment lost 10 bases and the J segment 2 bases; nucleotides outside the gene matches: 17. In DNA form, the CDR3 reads TGTGCCACACCACCTAGGGGGGGACAGGGGCTCCCCTACGAGCAGTACTTC. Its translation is CATPPRGGQGLPYEQYF.

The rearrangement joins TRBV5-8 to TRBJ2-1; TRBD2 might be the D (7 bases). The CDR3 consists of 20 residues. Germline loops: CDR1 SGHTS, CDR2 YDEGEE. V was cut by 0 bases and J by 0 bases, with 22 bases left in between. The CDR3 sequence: CASSLVGGLTGRSSYNEQFF. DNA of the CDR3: TGTGCCAGCAGCTTGGTGGGGGGGCTGACGGGACGAAGCTCCTACAATGAGCAGTTCTTC.

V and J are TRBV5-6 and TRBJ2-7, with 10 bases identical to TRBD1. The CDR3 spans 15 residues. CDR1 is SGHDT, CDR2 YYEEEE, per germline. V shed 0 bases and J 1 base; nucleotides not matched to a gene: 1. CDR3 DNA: TGTGCCAGCAGCTTGGCGGGACAGGGGTCCTACGAGCAGTACTTC. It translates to CASSLAGQGSYEQYF.

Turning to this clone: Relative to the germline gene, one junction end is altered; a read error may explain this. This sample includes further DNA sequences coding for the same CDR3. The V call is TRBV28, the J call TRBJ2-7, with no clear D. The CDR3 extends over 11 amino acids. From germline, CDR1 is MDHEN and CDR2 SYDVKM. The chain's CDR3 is CASGFGYEQYF. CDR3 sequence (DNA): TGTGCCAGCGGTTTTGGCTACGAGCAGTACTTC.

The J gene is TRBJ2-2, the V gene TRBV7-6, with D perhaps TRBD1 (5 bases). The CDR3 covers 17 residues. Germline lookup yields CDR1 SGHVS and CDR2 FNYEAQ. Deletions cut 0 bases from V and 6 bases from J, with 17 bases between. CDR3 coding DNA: TGTGCCAGCAGCTTAGCTGCGACAGCGAGATTGTCCGGGGAGCTGTTTTTT. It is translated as CASSLAATARLSGELFF. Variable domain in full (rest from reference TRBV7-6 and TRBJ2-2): GAGVSQSPRYKVTKRGQDVALRCDPISGHVSLYWYRQALGQGPEFLTYFNYEAQQDKSGLPNDRFSAERPEGSISTLTIQRTEQRDSAMYRCASSLAATARLSGELFFGEGSRLTVL.

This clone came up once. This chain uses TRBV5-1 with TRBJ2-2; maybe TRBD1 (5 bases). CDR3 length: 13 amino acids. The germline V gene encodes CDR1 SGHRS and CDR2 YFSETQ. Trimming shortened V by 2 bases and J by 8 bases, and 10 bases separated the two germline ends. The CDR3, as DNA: TGCGCCAGCAGCTTCAGGGTACCGGGGGAGCTGTTTTTT. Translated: CASSFRVPGELFF.

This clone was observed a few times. Here the CDR3 reads CASSLVGGTTEAFF. CDR3 coding DNA: TGTGCCAGCAGTTTAGTCGGGGGCACTACTGAAGCTTTCTTT. This chain links TRBV27 with TRBJ1-1, with TRBD1 as a possible D gene (6 bases). Germline loops: CDR1 MNHEY, CDR2 SMNVEV (reference sequence). The ends were cut back, 2 bases at V and 5 bases at J, with 12 bases in the middle. The CDR3 loop spans 14 amino acids.

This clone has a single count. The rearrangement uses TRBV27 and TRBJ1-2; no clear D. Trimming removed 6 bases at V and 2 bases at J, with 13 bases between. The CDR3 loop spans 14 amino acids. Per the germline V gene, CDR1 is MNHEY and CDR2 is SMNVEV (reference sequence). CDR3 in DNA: TGTGCCAGCAGAGGTGAGAGGTTCAACTATGGCTACACCTTC. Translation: CASRGERFNYGYTF.

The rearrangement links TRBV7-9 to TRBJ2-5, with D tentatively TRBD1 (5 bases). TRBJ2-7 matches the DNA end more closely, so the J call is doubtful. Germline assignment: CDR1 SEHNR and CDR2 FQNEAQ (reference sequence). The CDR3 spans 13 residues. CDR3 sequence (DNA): TGTGCCAGCAGCTTTCGTGGGGCAGACGAGCAGTACTTC. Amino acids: CASSFRGADEQYF.

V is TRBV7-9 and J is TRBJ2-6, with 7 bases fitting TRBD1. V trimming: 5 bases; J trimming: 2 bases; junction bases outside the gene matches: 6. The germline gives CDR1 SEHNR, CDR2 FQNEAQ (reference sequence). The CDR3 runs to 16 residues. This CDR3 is CASSTPDRAGANVLTF. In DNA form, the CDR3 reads TGTGCCAGCAGCACCCCCGACAGGGCTGGGGCCAACGTCCTGACTTTC.

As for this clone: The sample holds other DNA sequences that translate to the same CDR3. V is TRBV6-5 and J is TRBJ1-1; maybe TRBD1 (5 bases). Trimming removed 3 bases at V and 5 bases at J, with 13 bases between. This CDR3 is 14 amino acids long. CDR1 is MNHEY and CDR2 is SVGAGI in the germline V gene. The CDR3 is CASSYGGGGTEAFF. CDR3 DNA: TGTGCCAGCAGTTATGGTGGGGGGGGAACTGAAGCTTTCTTT.